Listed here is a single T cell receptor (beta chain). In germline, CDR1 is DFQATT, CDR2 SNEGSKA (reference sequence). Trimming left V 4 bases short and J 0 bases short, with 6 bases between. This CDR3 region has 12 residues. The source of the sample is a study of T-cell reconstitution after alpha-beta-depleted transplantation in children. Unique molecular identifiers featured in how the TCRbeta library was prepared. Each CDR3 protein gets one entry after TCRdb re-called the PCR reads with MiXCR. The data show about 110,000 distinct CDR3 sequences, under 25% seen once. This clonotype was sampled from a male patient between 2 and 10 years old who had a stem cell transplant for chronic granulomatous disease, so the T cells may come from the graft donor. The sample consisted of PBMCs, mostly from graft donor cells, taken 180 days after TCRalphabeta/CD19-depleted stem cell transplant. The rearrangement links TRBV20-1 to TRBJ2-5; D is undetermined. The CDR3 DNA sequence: TGCAGTGCTACCCGATACCAAGAGACCCAGTACTTC. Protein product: CSATRYQETQYF.